This T cell receptor beta chain is drawn from a study of CD8 T cells in ankylosing spondylitis. Overall study findings and caveats: The clones that were linked to disease were reported to be significantly enriched in matched synovial fluid samples from ankylosing spondylitis patients. Both synovial fluid and blood in reactive arthritis had previously been reported to carry some motif variants. Clones linked to disease, bearing a CD8+ phenotype, were relatively rare in peripheral blood.

The CDR3 has 16 amino acids. The V gene lost 2 bases and the J gene lost 2 bases, with 16 bases spanning the gap. Germline assignment: CDR1 SEHNR and CDR2 FQNEAQ (reference sequence). Quantitative 5'-RACE with molecular barcodes was used to make the TCR beta libraries. MiXCR was run by TCRdb on the 5' RACE reads, yielding one entry per CDR3 protein. Counted here are 270,000 or so distinct CDR3 sequences, over 15% occurring once; the ten biggest clones make up more than 25%. This clonotype was found a few times. Its specificity is unknown. The specimen was blood, either unsorted or a sorted T cell fraction (not recorded which). This rearrangement joins TRBV7-9 to TRBJ2-7; TRBD2 might be the D (6 bases). This receptor was identified in a male donor with ankylosing spondylitis or in good health (not recorded which). The CDR3 DNA is TGTGCCAGCAGCTTACCCCCCGGGGGAGCGGCCTACGAGCAGTACTTC. As protein: CASSLPPGGAAYEQYF.